This T cell receptor (beta chain) comes out of a study of Tregs in tolerant kidney transplant recipients. A word on this clone: The antigen is undetermined.

Sequencing was performed with immunoSEQ multiplex PCR; in TCRdb, only in-frame clones are kept and a portion is missing. The data contain about 100,000 clones, roughly 93% of them seen just once; the ten biggest clones take up approximately 0.5%. Unstimulated regulatory T cells (CD4+CD25+CD127-), CD4+CD25- non-regulatory cells, CD4 and CD8 cells were FACS-sorted from thawed PBMCs. Study results and limitations: Donor-specific Treg expansion exceeded global Treg expansion in tolerant patients, suggesting antigen drive. The small number of patients limits these findings pending further validation.

This clonotype was sampled from a human donor who received a combined kidney and bone marrow transplant. The sample was CD4+ T cells from blood, taken before the transplant.

CDR3 nucleotide sequence: TGCGCCAGCAGCTTTGTCGAAGGACAGCAAGAGACCCAGTACTTC. Protein product: CASSFVEGQQETQYF. The chain has TRBV5-1 and TRBJ2-5; maybe TRBD1 (6 bases). Trimming took 2 bases from V and 2 from J, leaving 13 bases between them. Germline CDR1 reads SGHRS; CDR2 reads YFSETQ. This CDR3 comprises 15 residues.